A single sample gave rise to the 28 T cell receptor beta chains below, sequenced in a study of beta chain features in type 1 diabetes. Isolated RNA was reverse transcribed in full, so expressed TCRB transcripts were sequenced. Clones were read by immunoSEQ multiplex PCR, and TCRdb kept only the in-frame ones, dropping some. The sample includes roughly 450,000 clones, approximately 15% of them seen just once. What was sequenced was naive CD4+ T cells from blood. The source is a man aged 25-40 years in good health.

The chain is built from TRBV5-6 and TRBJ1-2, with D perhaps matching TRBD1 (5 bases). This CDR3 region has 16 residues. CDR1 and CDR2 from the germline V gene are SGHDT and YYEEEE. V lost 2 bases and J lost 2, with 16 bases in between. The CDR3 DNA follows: TGTGCCAGCAGCTTAGTGCGACGACAGATAAACTATGGCTACACCTTC. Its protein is CASSLVRRQINYGYTF.

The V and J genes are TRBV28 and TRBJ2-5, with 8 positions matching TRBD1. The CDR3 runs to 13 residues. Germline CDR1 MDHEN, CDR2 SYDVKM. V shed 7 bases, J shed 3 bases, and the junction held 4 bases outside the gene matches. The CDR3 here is CASKTGAKETQYF. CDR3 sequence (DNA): TGTGCCAGCAAGACAGGGGCTAAAGAGACCCAGTACTTC. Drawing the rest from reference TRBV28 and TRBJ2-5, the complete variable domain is DVKVTQSSRYLVKRTGEKVFLECVQDMDHENMFWYRQDPGLGLRLIYFSYDVKMKEKGDIPEGYSVSREKKERFSLILESASTNQTSMYLCASKTGAKETQYFGPGTRLLVL.

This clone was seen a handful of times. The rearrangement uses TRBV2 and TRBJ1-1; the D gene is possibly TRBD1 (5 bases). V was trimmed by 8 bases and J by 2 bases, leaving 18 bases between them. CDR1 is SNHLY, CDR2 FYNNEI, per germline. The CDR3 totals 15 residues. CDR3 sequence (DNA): TGTGCCAGCCTTGGGATGACAGTCGGCAACACTGAAGCTTTCTTT. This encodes CASLGMTVGNTEAFF.

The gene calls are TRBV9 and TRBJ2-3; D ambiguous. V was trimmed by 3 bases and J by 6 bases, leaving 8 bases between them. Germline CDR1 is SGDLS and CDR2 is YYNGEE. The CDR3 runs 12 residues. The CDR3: CASSGRWDTQYF. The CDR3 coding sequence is TGTGCCAGCAGCGGGAGATGGGATACGCAGTATTTT.

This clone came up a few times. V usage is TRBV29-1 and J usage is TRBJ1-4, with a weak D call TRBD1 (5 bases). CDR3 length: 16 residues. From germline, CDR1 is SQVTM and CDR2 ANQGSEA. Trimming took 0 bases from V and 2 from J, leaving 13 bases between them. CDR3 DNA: TGCAGCGTTGAAGATCTTGGGGGGGACACTAATGAAAAACTGTTTTTT. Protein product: CSVEDLGGDTNEKLFF.

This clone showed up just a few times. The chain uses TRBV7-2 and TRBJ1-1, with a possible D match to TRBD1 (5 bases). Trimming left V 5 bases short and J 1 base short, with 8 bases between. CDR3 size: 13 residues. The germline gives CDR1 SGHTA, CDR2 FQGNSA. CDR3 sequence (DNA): TGTGCCAGCAGCATAACAGGGAACACTGAAGCTTTCTTT. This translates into CASSITGNTEAFF.

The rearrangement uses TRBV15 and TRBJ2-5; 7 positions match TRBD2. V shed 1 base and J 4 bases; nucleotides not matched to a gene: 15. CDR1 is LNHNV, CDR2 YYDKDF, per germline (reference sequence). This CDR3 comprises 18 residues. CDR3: CATSRVGHLREGRETQYF. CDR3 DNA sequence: TGTGCCACCAGCAGAGTAGGGCATTTGAGGGAGGGCCGAGAGACCCAGTACTTC.

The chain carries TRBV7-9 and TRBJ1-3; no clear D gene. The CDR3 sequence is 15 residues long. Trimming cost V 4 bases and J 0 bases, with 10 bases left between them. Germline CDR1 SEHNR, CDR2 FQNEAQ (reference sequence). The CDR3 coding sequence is TGTGCCAGCAGCTCCACAGAGAGCTCTGGAAACACCATATATTTT. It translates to CASSSTESSGNTIYF.

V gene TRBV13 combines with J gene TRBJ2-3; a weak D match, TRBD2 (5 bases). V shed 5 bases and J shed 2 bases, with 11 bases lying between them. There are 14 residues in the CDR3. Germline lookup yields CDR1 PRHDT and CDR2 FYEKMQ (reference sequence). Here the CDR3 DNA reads TGTGCCAGCAGCCGGTATAGCGACACAGATACGCAGTATTTT. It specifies CASSRYSDTDTQYF.

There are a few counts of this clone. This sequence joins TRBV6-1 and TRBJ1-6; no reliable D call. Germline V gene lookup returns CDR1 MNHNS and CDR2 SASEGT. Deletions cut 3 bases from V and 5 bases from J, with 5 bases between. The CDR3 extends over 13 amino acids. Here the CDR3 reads CASSEGNNSPLHF. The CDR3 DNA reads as TGTGCCAGCAGTGAGGGGAATAATTCACCCCTCCACTTT.

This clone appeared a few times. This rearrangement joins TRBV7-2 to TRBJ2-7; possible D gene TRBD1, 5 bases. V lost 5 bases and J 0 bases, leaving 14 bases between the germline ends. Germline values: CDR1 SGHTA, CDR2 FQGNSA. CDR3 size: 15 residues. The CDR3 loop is CASSRMGQASYEQYV. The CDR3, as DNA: TGTGCCAGCAGCCGTATGGGGCAGGCCTCCTACGAGCAGTACGTC.

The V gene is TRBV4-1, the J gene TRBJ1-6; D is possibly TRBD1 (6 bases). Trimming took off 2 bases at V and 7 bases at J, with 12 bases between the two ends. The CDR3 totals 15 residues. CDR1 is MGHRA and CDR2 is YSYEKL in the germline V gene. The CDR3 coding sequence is TGCGCCAGCAGCCAAACGGACAGAGAGAATTCACCCCTCCACTTT. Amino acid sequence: CASSQTDRENSPLHF.

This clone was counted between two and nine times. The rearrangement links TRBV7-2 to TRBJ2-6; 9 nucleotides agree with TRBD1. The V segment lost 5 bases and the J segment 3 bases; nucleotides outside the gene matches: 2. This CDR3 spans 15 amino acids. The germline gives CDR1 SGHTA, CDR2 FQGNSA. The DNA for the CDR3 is TGTGCCAGCAGCAACAGGGGGCGTGGGGCCAACGTCCTGACTTTC. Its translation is CASSNRGRGANVLTF.

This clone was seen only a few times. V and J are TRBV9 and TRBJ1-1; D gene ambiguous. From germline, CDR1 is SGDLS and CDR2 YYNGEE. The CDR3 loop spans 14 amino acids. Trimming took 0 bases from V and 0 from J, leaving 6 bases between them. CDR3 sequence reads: CASSVDQLNTEAFF. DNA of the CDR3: TGTGCCAGCAGCGTAGATCAGTTGAACACTGAAGCTTTCTTT. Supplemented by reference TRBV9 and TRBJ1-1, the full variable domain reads DSGVTQTPKHLITATGQRVTLRCSPRSGDLSVYWYQQSLDQGLQFLIQYYNGEERAKGNILERFSAQQFPDLHSELNLSSLELGDSALYFCASSVDQLNTEAFFGQGTRLTVV.

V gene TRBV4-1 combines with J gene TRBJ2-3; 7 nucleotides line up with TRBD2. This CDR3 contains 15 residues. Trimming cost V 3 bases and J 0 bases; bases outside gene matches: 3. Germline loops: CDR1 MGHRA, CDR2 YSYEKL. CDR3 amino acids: CASSHVSGSTDTQYF. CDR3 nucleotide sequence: TGCGCCAGCAGCCATGTTAGCGGGAGCACAGATACGCAGTATTTT.

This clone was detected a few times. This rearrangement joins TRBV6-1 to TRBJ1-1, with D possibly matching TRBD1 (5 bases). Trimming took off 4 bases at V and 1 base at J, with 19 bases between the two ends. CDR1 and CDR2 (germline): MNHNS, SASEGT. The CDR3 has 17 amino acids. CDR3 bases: TGTGCCAGCAGTGCCCCTAGGGGCAGCCGACCGAACACTGAAGCTTTCTTT. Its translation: CASSAPRGSRPNTEAFF.

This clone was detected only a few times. CDR3 residues: CASGLARGEIPGELFF. In DNA form, the CDR3 reads TGTGCTAGTGGTTTGGCTAGGGGCGAAATCCCCGGGGAGCTGTTTTTT. The V gene is TRBV12-5, the J gene TRBJ2-2, with a possible D match to TRBD1 (5 bases). V dropped 1 base and J dropped 6 bases, with 15 bases sitting between them. From germline, CDR1 is LGHNT and CDR2 FRNRAP. The CDR3 spans 16 residues.

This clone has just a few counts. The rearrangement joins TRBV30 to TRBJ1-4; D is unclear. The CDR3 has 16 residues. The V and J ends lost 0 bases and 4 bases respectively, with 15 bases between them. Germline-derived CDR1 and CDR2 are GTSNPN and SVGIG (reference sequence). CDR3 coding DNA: TGTGCCTGGAGTGTTTTTTTATCGACGAATAATGAAAAACTGTTTTTT. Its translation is CAWSVFLSTNNEKLFF.

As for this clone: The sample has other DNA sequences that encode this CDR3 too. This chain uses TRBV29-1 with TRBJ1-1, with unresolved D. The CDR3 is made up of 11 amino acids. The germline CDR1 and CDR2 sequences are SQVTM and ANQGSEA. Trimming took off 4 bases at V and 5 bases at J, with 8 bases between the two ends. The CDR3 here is CSVVGGTEAFF. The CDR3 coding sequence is TGCAGCGTTGTGGGAGGGACTGAAGCTTTCTTT.

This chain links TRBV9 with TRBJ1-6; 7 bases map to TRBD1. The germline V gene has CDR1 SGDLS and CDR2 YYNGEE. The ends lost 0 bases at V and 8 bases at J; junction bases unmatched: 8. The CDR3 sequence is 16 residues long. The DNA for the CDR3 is TGTGCCAGCAGCGTAGAGACAGGGAGAAATGATTCACCCCTCCACTTT. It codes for CASSVETGRNDSPLHF. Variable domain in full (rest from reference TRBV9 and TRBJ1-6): DSGVTQTPKHLITATGQRVTLRCSPRSGDLSVYWYQQSLDQGLQFLIQYYNGEERAKGNILERFSAQQFPDLHSELNLSSLELGDSALYFCASSVETGRNDSPLHFGNGTRLTVT.

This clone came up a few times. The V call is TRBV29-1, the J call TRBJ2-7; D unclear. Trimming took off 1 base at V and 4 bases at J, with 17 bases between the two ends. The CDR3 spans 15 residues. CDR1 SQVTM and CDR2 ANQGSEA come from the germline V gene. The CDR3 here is CSVEVSGPRSYEQYF. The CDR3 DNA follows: TGCAGCGTTGAAGTGTCCGGGCCCCGCTCTTACGAGCAGTACTTC.

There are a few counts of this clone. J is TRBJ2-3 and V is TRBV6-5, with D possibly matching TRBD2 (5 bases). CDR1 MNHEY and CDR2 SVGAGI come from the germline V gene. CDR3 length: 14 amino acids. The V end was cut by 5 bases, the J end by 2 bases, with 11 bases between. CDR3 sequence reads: CASSRGADTDTQYF. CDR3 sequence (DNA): TGTGCCAGCAGTCGAGGAGCGGACACAGATACGCAGTATTTT.

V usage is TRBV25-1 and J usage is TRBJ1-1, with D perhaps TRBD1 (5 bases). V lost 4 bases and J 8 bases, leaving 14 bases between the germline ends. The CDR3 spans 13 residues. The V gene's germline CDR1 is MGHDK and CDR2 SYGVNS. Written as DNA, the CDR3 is TGTGCCAGCAGTGGGGGGACTCCGGGGGAAGCTTTCTTT. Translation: CASSGGTPGEAFF.

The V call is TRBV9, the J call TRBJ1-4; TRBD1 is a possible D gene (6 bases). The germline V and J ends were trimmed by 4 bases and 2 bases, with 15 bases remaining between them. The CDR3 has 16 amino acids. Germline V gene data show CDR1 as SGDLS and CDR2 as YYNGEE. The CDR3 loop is CASSNQVGGTNEKLFF. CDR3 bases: TGTGCCAGCAGCAACCAAGTAGGGGGGACTAATGAAAAACTGTTTTTT.

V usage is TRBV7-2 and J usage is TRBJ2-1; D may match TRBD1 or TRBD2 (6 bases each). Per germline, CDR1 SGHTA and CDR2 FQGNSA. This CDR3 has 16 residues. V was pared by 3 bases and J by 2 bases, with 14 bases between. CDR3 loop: CASSLVGGQPYNEQFF. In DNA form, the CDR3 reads TGTGCCAGCAGCTTGGTTGGGGGGCAGCCCTACAATGAGCAGTTCTTC.

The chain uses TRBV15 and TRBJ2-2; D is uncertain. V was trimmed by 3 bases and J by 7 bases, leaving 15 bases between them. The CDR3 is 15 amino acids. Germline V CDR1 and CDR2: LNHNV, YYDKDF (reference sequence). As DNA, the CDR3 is TGTGCCACCAGCAGCCGAATCCCCGGTGGCGGGGAGCTGTTTTTT. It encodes CATSSRIPGGGELFF.

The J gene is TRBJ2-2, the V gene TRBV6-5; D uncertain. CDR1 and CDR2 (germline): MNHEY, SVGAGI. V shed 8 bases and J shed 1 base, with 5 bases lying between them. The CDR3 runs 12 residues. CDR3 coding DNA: TGTGCCAGCGCAGGGAACACCGGGGAGCTGTTTTTT. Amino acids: CASAGNTGELFF.

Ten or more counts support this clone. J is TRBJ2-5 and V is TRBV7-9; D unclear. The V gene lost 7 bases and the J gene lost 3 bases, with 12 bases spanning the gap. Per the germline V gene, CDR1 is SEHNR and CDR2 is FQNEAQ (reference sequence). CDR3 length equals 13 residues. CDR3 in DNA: TGTGCCAGCACCTTGGGATGGGAAGAGACCCAGTACTTC. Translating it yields CASTLGWEETQYF.